This T cell receptor (beta chain) was captured in a study of T-cell reconstitution after alpha-beta-depleted transplantation in children (dated by TCRdb to the mid-2010s). As for the study more broadly: The study quantitatively tracked T-cell immune reconstitution after TCRalphabeta/CD19-depleted allogeneic hematopoietic cell transplantation in children using TCR repertoire profiling.

Remarks on this clonotype: The clone's antigen remains unknown. Nothing much larger sits one base from this clone, and base qualities are not available.

The paper's findings and limits, for the study overall: Hyperexpanded clone frequencies declined over subsequent months; after one year, T-cell counts and TCRbeta diversity were mostly attributed to newly produced T cells. In some patients, the high TCRbeta diversity seen at day 60 was put down to recipient T cells and intrathymic progenitors that had survived conditioning. About two months after transplant, the apparently early recovery of alphabetaT-cell counts reportedly depended on just several hundred clones that had expanded rapidly and came from non-depleted graft cells.

The treatment or condition label for this specimen denotes: allogeneic hematopoietic cell transplantation with graft depleted of TCRalphabeta T cells and CD19 B cells. Transplant recipients were children who received TCRalphabeta/CD19-depleted allogeneic hematopoietic cell grafts. The library was obtained by PCR. The sequencer was an Illumina HiSeq 2500. To normalize quantification of the TCRbeta repertoire, the TCR libraries were built with molecular barcoding that relied on unique molecular identifiers. The raw public reads went through TCRdb reprocessing: fastp at Q25, MiXCR clone calling, in-frame beta chains kept. Rows merge per CDR3 protein into single entries with the most common DNA and genes. The sample has fewer than 750,000 distinct CDR3 sequences on record, 25% to 30% of them singletons. The top ten constitute about a third of the sample. Reading the germline V gene (reference sequence) gives CDR1 DFQATT and CDR2 SNEGSKA. Trimming leaves V shorter by 2 bases and J shorter by 10 bases, with the junction holding 12 bases beyond the gene matches. The CDR3, cysteine through phenylalanine, is 15 amino acids long. CDR3 DNA is the only sequence kept; it has 45 bases, read in frame from the first base.

The sequence joins TRBV20-1 to TRBJ2-1; a stretch of 9 junction bases matches TRBD2. The TCR sequence derives from a boy under three years old with Wiskott-Aldrich syndrome, due to receive a stem cell transplant. This specimen consisted of PBMCs, obtained before TCRalphabeta/CD19-depleted stem cell transplant. CDR3 loop: CSARIPAGGPGEQFF. The nucleotides are TGCAGTGCTAGAATCCCGGCGGGAGGGCCAGGGGAGCAGTTCTTC.